The T cell receptor beta chain under discussion was sequenced for a study of blood T cell repertoires in COVID-19 (dated by TCRdb to the early 2020s). In terms of the full investigation: Collaborator samples came from the United States, Italy and Spain and covered acute and convalescent phases of COVID-19. The prospective study material was composed of cDNA or gDNA derived from T cells, B-cell-depleted T cells, or PBMCs. Deeply sampled blood TCRbeta repertoires from subjects exposed to, actively infected with, or recovered from COVID-19 were included in the dataset. The repertoires were released in a freely available public database intended as a resource for research on the immune response to SARS-CoV-2. Samples came from the ongoing ImmuneRACE study (first 160 participants) plus 1,254 subjects from 6 global collaborators. The sample metadata nearly always contained a de-identified subject ID, COVID-19 status, age in years and sex. Where available, HLA class I and class II types were taken from metadata supplied by the sample provider and were not determined by assay-based typing.

In the prospective study, participants were 18 to 89 years old, resided in 24 geographic areas of the United States, and were enrolled through a virtual design. To assign participants to cohorts, the prospective study relied on clinical history that participants themselves reported in a screening survey and a study questionnaire. Recovered participants in ImmuneRACE Cohort 3 were defined as having two consecutive negative NP/OP PCR tests, clearance from a healthcare professional, or resolution of symptoms. In the prospective study, whole blood, serum and a nasopharyngeal or oropharyngeal swab were collected from each participant by mobile phlebotomists. Prospective study participants could optionally give additional blood draws and questionnaires over a 2-month period. Blood samples from the prospective study were shipped frozen or at room temperature prior to DNA extraction. In the case of this clone: The target of this receptor is not known. No clone much larger than this one lies a single base away; base qualities are absent.

What the authors observed across the whole study: Clinical and demographic metadata were provided uncurated, with the amount varying by source and participant.

TCRbeta CDR3 regions were amplified from genomic DNA using the immunoSEQ Assay, a bias-controlled multiplex PCR. The authors' pipeline ran thus. The number of nucleated cells in each sample was estimated from the amplification of reference gene primers within the assay. To quantify the absolute abundance of each unique TCRbeta CDR3 rearrangement, sequence reads were collapsed and filtered. For each sample, productive Simpson clonality was calculated as the square root of Simpson's diversity index across productive rearrangements. The table was pulled from immuneACCESS by TCRdb, which kept in-frame rearrangements only. Such tables lose some clones; where checked, under half of the loss comes from unresolved V genes, and the rest has no known cause. D and trimming come from the DNA, and the V and J calls and clone size come from that table. The sample records more than 300,000 clones, roughly 90% of which are singletons. In total, the top ten clones hold approximately 17% of the sample.

Sample: PBMCs or T cells enriched from blood (not recorded which). This clonotype was obtained from a woman in her twenties or thirties who had recovered from COVID-19.

The encoded CDR3 is CASSYSRVQFSNTEAFF. The nucleotide sequence reads TGTGCCAGCAGCTATTCCAGGGTTCAGTTCTCGAACACTGAAGCTTTCTTT. The rearranged chain carries TRBV7-6 and TRBJ1-1; the D gene is perhaps TRBD1, from 5 matching bases. CDR1 and CDR2 are drawn from the germline V gene: SGHVS, FNYEAQ. Relative to germline, V is 4 bases shorter and J is 1 base shorter, with 19 bases between their ends. The CDR3 goes from the cysteine to the phenylalanine over 17 residues. Only the CDR3 portion is preserved as DNA: 51 bases, with reading frame beginning at the first base. The reference TRBV7-6 and TRBJ1-1 proteins fill in what lies around the CDR3, so the full variable domain reads GAGVSQSPRYKVTKRGQDVALRCDPISGHVSLYWYRQALGQGPEFLTYFNYEAQQDKSGLPNDRFSAERPEGSISTLTIQRTEQRDSAMYRCASSYSRVQFSNTEAFFGQGTRLTVV.